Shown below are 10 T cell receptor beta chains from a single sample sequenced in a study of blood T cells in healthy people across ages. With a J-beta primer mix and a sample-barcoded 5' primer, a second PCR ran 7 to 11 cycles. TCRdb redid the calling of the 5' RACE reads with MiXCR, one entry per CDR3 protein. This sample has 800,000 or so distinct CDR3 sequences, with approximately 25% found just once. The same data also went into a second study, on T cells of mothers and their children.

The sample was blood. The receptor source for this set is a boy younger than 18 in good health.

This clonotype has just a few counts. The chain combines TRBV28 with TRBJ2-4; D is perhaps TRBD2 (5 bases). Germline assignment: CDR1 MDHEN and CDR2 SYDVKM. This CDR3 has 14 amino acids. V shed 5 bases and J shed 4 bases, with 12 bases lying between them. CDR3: CASSPPGGKNIQYF. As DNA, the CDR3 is TGTGCCAGCAGTCCCCCAGGCGGGAAAAACATTCAGTACTTC.

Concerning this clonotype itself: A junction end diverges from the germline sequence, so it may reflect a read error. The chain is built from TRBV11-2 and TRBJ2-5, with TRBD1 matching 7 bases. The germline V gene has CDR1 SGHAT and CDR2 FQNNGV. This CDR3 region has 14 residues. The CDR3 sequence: CVSSVTGSQETQYF. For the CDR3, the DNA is TGTGTCAGCAGCGTGACAGGGAGCCAAGAGACCCAGTACTTC. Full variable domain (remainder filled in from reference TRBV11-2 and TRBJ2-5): EAGVAQSPRYKIIEKRQSVAFWCNPISGHATLYWYQQILGQGPKLLIQFQNNGVVDDSQLPKDRFSAERLKGVDSTLKIQPAKLEDSAVYLCVSSVTGSQETQYFGPGTRLLVL.

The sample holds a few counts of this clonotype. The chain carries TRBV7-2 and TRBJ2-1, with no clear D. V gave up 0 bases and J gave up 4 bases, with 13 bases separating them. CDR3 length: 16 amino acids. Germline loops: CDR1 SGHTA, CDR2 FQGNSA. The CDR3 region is CASSLASKGKYNEQFF. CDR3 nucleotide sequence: TGTGCCAGCAGCTTAGCGAGCAAGGGAAAATACAATGAGCAGTTCTTC.

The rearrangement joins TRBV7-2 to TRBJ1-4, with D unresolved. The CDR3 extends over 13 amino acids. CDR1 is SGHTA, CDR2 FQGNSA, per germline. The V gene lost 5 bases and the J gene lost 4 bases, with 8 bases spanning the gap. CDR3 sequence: CASSIDLNEKLFF. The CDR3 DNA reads TGTGCCAGCAGCATCGACCTTAATGAAAAACTGTTTTTT.

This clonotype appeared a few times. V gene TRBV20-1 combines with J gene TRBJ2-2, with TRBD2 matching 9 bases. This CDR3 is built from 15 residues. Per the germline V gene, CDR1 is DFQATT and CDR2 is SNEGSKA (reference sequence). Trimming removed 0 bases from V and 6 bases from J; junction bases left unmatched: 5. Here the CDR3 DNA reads TGCAGTGCTAGAGACCCGGGACTAGCCCCCGGGGAGCTGTTTTTT. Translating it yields CSARDPGLAPGELFF.

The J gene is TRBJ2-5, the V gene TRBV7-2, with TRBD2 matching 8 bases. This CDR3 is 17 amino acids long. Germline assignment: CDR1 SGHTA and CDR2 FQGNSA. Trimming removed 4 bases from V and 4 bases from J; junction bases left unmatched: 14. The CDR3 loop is CASSSRGQRGQGETQYF. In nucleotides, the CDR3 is TGTGCCAGCAGCTCTAGAGGACAGCGGGGGCAGGGAGAGACCCAGTACTTC. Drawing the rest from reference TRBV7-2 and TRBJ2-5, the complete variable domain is GAGVSQSPSNKVTEKGKDVELRCDPISGHTALYWYRQSLGQGLEFLIYFQGNSAPDKSGLPSDRFSAERTGGSVSTLTIQRTQQEDSAVYLCASSSRGQRGQGETQYFGPGTRLLVL.

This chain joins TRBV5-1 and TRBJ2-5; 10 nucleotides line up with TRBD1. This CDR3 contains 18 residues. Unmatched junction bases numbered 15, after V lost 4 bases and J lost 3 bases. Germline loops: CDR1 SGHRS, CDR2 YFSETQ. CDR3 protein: CASSRTGGPILDEETQYF. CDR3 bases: TGCGCCAGCAGCAGGACAGGGGGACCCATACTCGACGAAGAGACCCAGTACTTC.

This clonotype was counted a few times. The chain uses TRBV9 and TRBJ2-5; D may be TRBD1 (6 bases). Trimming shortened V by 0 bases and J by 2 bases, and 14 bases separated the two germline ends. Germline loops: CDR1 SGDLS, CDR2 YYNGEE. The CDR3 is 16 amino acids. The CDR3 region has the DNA TGTGCCAGCAGCGTAGGGGTGGGGGCCTCACAAGAGACCCAGTACTTC. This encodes CASSVGVGASQETQYF.

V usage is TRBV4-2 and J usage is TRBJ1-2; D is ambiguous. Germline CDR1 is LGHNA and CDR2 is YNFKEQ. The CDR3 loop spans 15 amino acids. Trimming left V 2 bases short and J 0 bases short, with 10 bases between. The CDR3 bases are TGTGCCAGCAGCCAACAAAGGACGGCTAACTATGGCTACACCTTC. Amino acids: CASSQQRTANYGYTF.

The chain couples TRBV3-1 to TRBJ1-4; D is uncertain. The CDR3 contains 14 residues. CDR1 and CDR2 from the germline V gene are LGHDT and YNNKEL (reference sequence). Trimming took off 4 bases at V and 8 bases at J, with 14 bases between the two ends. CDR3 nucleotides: TGTGCCAGCAGCCCCCACGGGCCTGGGGAAAAACTGTTTTTT. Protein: CASSPHGPGEKLFF.